The rows below give T cell receptor beta chains drawn from one sample of a study of tumor-infiltrating lymphocytes in primary liver carcinoma. MiXCR, run by TCRdb on the multiplex PCR reads, gives a single entry per CDR3 protein. The sample holds some 200,000 distinct CDR3 sequences, around three fifths seen once. What was sequenced was peripheral blood. These receptors came from a woman aged 55-75 years with primary liver carcinoma and hepatitis B virus infection. The CDR3 runs from the conserved cysteine through the conserved F or W. A D gene is named only where the DNA matches it firmly. Clone size is given for some rows only: seen once, a few or many times, or a class if the clone is expanded.

-	TRBV11-3	TRBJ1-1	-	CASSLPQGRRGTEPFF	TGTGCCAGCAGCTTACCGCAAGGGAGGAGAGGCACTGAACCTTTCTTT
TRBD1	TRBV7-9	TRBJ2-1	-	CANRGMTGLVDEQFF	TGTGCCAACAGGGGTATGACAGGGTTGGTCGATGAGCAGTTCTTC
-	TRBV6-1	TRBJ2-4	-	CASSEEASWRSSAKNIQYF	TGTGCTAGCAGTGAAGAGGCAAGCTGGAGGAGTAGCGCCAAAAACATTCAGTACTTC
-	TRBV21-1	TRBJ2-7	-	CAVSTGTYTYEQYF	TGTGCCGTCAGTACCGGGACTTACACCTACGAGCAGTACTTC
TRBD2	TRBV11-2	TRBJ2-3	once	CAGSTRTSEADTQYF	TGTGCCGGCAGCACCCGGACTAGCGAGGCAGATACGCAGTATTTT
TRBD1	TRBV11-2	TRBJ1-5	-	CASSTLQGNQPQHF	TGTGCAAGCAGCACCTTACAGGGGAATCAGCCCCAGCATTTT
TRBD2	TRBV29-1	TRBJ2-3	-	CNVEGPAGACTDTQYF	TGCAACGTTGAAGGGCCAGCGGGAGCTTGCACAGATACGCAGTATTTT
-	TRBV19	TRBJ2-7	-	CASSISQMRAYEQYF	TGTGCCAGTAGTATATCCCAAATGAGGGCCTACGAGCAGTACTTC
-	TRBV11-2	TRBJ1-6	-	CASSLRHVSPLHF	TGTGCCAGCAGTCTACGACATGTTTCACCCCTCCACTTT
TRBD2	TRBV11-3	TRBJ2-7	-	CASSTGTSGRRGPNEQYF	TGTGCCAGCAGCACCGGGACTAGCGGGAGGCGTGGGCCTAACGAGCAGTACTTC
-	TRBV14	TRBJ1-2	-	CVSSQVWGAGYTF	TGTGTCAGCAGCCAAGTTTGGGGTGCTGGCTACACCTTC
-	TRBV11-3	TRBJ2-5	-	CASSLEGTTSYEAQYF	TGTGCCAGCAGCTTAGAGGGTACGACTAGTTATGAGGCCCAGTACTTC
-	TRBV11-3	TRBJ2-1	-	CASSLQGFKQFF	TGTGCCAGCAGCCTACAGGGATTTAAGCAGTTCTTC
TRBD2	TRBV5-4	TRBJ2-4	once	CASSLECASGRPQAKNIQYF	TGTGCCAGCAGCTTGGAATGTGCTAGCGGGAGGCCCCAAGCCAAAAACATTCAGTACTTC
-	TRBV29-1	TRBJ2-3	-	CSVEGESVTQYF	TGCAGCGTTGAGGGAGAGTCAGTTACGCAGTATTTT
-	TRBV28	TRBJ2-7	-	CASTPLAGHEQYF	TGTGCCAGCACCCCTTTGGCTGGCCACGAGCAGTACTTC
TRBD2	TRBV24-1	TRBJ2-3	-	CATRDTAGTSEHTDTQYF	TGTGCCACCAGAGACACTGCCGGGACTAGCGAACACACAGATACGCAGTATTTT
-	TRBV5-1	TRBJ1-1	-	CVSSLTGNTEAFF	TGCGTCAGCAGCTTGACGGGCAACACTGAAGCTTTCTTT
-	TRBV5-5	TRBJ2-7	many	CASSLQGFEQYF	TGTGCCAGCAGCTTACAGGGATTCGAGCAGTACTTC
-	TRBV11-2	TRBJ2-3	many	CASSLVASSTDTQYF	TGTGCCAGCAGCTTAGTCGCATCTAGCACAGATACGCAGTATTTT
-	TRBV5-1	TRBJ2-1	-	CTSSLAAATEQFF	TGCACCAGCAGCTTGGCCGCGGCCACTGAGCAGTTCTTC
TRBD2	TRBV7-8	TRBJ2-7	-	CASSPGTRYEQYF	TGTGCCAGCAGCCCGGGGACTAGATACGAGCAGTACTTC
TRBD2	TRBV6-4	TRBJ2-1	-	CASSVETSGNNEQFF	TGTGCCAGCAGCGTGGAGACTAGCGGGAACAATGAGCAGTTCTTC
-	TRBV5-5	TRBJ1-6	-	CASSLYGPRLHF	TGTGCCAGCAGCTTGTATGGTCCACGCCTCCACTTT
-	TRBV5-4	TRBJ2-7	few	CASSLGTTYYEQYF	TGTGCCAGCAGCTTGGGGACTACCTACTACGAGCAGTACTTC
TRBD1	TRBV5-1	TRBJ1-2	few	CASSRGQASSNYGYTF	TGCGCCAGCAGCCGTGGACAGGCTTCTTCCAACTATGGCTACACCTTC
-	TRBV30	TRBJ2-2	many	CAWSWARGELFF	TGTGCCTGGAGCTGGGCCCGCGGGGAGCTGTTTTTT
-	TRBV28	TRBJ1-2	-	CASSLLFGRDSQSGYGYTF	TGTGCCAGCAGTTTACTATTCGGCCGGGACTCCCAGAGTGGCTATGGCTATACCTTC
TRBD2	TRBV30	TRBJ2-5	-	CAWSPGLAGARETQYF	TGTGCCTGGAGTCCTGGACTAGCGGGAGCGCGAGAGACCCAGTACTTC
-	TRBV5-1	TRBJ2-3	once	CASSPLRGGDTHYF	TGCGCCAGCAGCCCCCTGCGGGGAGGAGATACGCACTATTTT
-	TRBV6-2/TRBV6-3	TRBJ2-1	-	CASHPGSSYNEQFF	TGTGCCAGCCACCCCGGTAGCTCCTACAATGAGCAGTTCTTC
-	TRBV28	TRBJ2-7	-	CASSTGTWGNYEQYF	TGTGCCAGCAGTACCGGGACATGGGGAAACTACGAGCAGTACTTC
-	TRBV2	TRBJ1-5	-	CASRPQGFQPQHF	TGTGCCAGCAGACCTCAGGGTTTTCAGCCCCAGCATTTT
TRBD2	TRBV30	TRBJ2-5	-	CAWSPGLAGVETQYF	TGTGCCTGGAGTCCCGGACTAGCGGGAGTTGAGACCCAGTACTTC
-	TRBV12-3/TRBV12-4	TRBJ2-2	-	CASSFLENTGGLFF	TGTGCCAGCAGTTTCCTGGAAAACACCGGGGGGCTGTTTTTT
-	TRBV11-3	TRBJ2-1	-	CAGSLGGLLGGEQFF	TGTGCCGGCAGCTTAGGTGGCCTACTAGGGGGGGAGCAGTTCTTC
-	TRBV10-1	TRBJ2-2	-	CASSGSTPGTGEPFF	TGCGCCAGCAGTGGTTCCACTCCGGGCACCGGGGAGCCGTTTTTT
-	TRBV7-9	TRBJ2-1	-	CASSSAAISGWGVYNEQFF	TGTGCCAGCAGCTCTGCCGCTATTAGCGGTTGGGGAGTCTACAATGAGCAGTTCTTC
TRBD1	TRBV5-6	TRBJ1-1	many	CASSWRTGGMNTEAFF	TGTGCCAGCAGCTGGCGCACAGGGGGGATGAACACTGAAGCTTTCTTT
TRBD1	TRBV6-2/TRBV6-3	TRBJ2-7	once	CASSPGTGGDEQHF	TGTGCCAGTAGCCCCGGGACAGGGGGCGACGAGCAGCACTTC
TRBD1	TRBV30	TRBJ1-2	-	CAWSVAGTGVDYTF	TGTGCCTGGAGTGTAGCCGGCACAGGGGTAGACTACACCTTC
-	TRBV12-3/TRBV12-4	TRBJ2-1	-	CASSLGRYNERFF	TGTGCCAGCAGTTTAGGACGGTACAATGAGCGGTTCTTC
TRBD2	TRBV5-1	TRBJ2-1	-	CASSPGTSAAYNEQFF	TGCGCCAGCAGCCCAGGCACTAGCGCTGCCTACAATGAGCAGTTCTTC
-	TRBV4-1	TRBJ2-7	-	CASSQDQVMQYF	TGCGCCAGCAGCCAAGATCAAGTTATGCAGTACTTC
-	TRBV28	TRBJ1-4	-	CASTIELTNEKLFF	TGTGCCAGCACCATAGAACTAACTAATGAAAAACTGTTTTTT